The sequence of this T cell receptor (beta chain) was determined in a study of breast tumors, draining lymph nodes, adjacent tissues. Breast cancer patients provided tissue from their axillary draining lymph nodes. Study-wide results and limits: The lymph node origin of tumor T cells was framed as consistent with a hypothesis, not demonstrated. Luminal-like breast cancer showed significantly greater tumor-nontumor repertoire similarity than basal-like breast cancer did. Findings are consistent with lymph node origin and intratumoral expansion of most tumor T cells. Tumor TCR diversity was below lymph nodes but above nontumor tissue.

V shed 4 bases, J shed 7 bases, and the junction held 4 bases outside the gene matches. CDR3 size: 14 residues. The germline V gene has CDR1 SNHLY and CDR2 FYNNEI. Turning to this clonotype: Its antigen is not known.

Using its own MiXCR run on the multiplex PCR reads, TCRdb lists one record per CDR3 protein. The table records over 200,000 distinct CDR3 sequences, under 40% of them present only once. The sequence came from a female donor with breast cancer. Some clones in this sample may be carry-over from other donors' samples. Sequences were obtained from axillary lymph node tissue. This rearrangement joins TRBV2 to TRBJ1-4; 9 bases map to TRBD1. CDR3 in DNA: TGTGCCAGCAGTGCGGGACAGGGAGGTGAAAAACTGTTTTTT. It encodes CASSAGQGGEKLFF.